This T cell receptor beta chain came from a study of identical twins. Looked up from germline, CDR1 is ENHRY and CDR2 is SYGVKD. The CDR3 extends over 13 amino acids. J gave up 5 bases and V 7 bases, and 3 bases lay outside the gene matches. MiXCR, run by TCRdb on the 5' RACE reads, gives a single entry per CDR3 protein. In the table there are some 500,000 distinct CDR3 sequences, approximately 14% of which are singletons. These data also formed part of another study, on yellow fever vaccine responses in identical twins.

This sequence joins TRBV10-3 and TRBJ2-1; TRBD2 agrees at 9 bases. Sequencing was carried out using CD4+ T cells sorted from blood. The TCR sequence derives from a woman aged 18-35 years in good health. The chain's CDR3 is CAIMASGNNEQFF. CDR3 nucleotide sequence: TGTGCCATCATGGCTAGCGGGAACAATGAGCAGTTCTTC.